These T cell receptor beta chains were read from a single sample in a study of blood T cell repertoires in COVID-19. TCRdb keeps only in-frame clones here, not all; method: immunoSEQ multiplex PCR. This table has about 380,000 clones, around 85% appearing once. Sequencing was performed on peripheral blood. All receptors come from a woman younger than 30 with acute or convalescent COVID-19. Each CDR3 is given with its conserved first and last residue. D genes are given only for firm matches.

D	V	J	CDR3
TRBD2	TRBV24-1	TRBJ2-7	CATSDPRTSGYEQYF
TRBD1	TRBV5-6	TRBJ1-3	CASSPSGQGIGNTIYF
.	TRBV5-6	TRBJ1-2	CASRTPGGYGYTF
TRBD1	TRBV6-5	TRBJ2-1	CASSYSAGGNEQFF
.	TRBV28	TRBJ1-2	CAIRRGDTGYTF
TRBD1	TRBV9	TRBJ1-2	CASSVVRQGADGYTF
TRBD2	TRBV18	TRBJ2-7	CASSPQTSGNYEQYF
TRBD1	TRBV28	TRBJ1-2	CASSRDRDYGYTF
TRBD1	TRBV6-5	TRBJ1-1	CASRGQGWTEAFF
.	TRBV27	TRBJ2-2	CASSLIESGELFF
TRBD1	TRBV18	TRBJ1-5	CASSPTDRGVNQPQHF
TRBD2	TRBV2	TRBJ2-7	CASTLLGGEQYF
TRBD1	TRBV29-1	TRBJ2-1	CSVIQGHNEQFF
.	TRBV9	TRBJ2-5	CASSSYGVQETQYF
.	TRBV27	TRBJ2-1	CASRRDLPYNEQFF
.	TRBV7-8	TRBJ1-4	CASSLGRGPRDEKLFF
.	TRBV2	TRBJ1-2	CASSEGAGGTRGYTF
.	TRBV4-1	TRBJ2-7	CASSQDFKRVGEQYF
TRBD1	TRBV6-5	TRBJ1-1	CASTRGQSNTEAFF
.	TRBV12-3/TRBV12-4	TRBJ1-1	CASSLGGGTEAFF
.	TRBV2	TRBJ1-6	CASHQQGYNSPLHF
.	TRBV6-5	TRBJ2-7	CASRGGAIPEQYF
.	TRBV2	TRBJ2-4	CASRDRVGVTKNIQYF
TRBD1	TRBV9	TRBJ1-2	CASSPEGTGWSGYTF
TRBD2	TRBV9	TRBJ2-1	CASSKAMGLLFSYNEQFF
.	TRBV30	TRBJ1-4	CAWSPGGVMNEKLFF
.	TRBV27	TRBJ1-5	CASSSSYNQPQHF
TRBD1	TRBV6-5	TRBJ1-6	CASSYSRGTGGSPLHF
.	TRBV7-8	TRBJ1-1	CASSLAEHRAEAFF
.	TRBV30	TRBJ1-2	CAWTPTGNYGYTF
TRBD1	TRBV7-9	TRBJ1-4	CASSFRTGDTTNEKLFF
TRBD2	TRBV5-1	TRBJ2-2	CASSLESAGAGQLFF
.	TRBV28	TRBJ1-6	CASSHRVEDSPLHF
.	TRBV5-1	TRBJ1-1	CASSLSPSLKAFF
.	TRBV19	TRBJ1-5	CASSSWQGGQPQHF
.	TRBV2	TRBJ1-2	CASSGPQGSRGYTF
TRBD1	TRBV28	TRBJ1-6	CASSVIRQGYSSLGSPLHF
.	TRBV18	TRBJ1-2	CASSPPYLTGVGYTF
.	TRBV5-1	TRBJ2-1	CASSWASRETYNEQFF
TRBD1	TRBV19	TRBJ2-1	CASSITGARSSYNEQFF
TRBD1	TRBV6-1	TRBJ1-2	CASSEGQPIYGYTF
.	TRBV27	TRBJ2-7	CASSLGEVYEQYF
.	TRBV11-2	TRBJ1-1	CASTQARASEAFF
.	TRBV6-5	TRBJ1-5	CATFTGFGNQPQHF
TRBD1	TRBV4-1	TRBJ2-3	CASSQDPRGLADTQYF
.	TRBV6-5	TRBJ1-5	CASRPTGYQPQHF
TRBD2	TRBV7-3	TRBJ2-1	CASSISGGFSYNEQFF
.	TRBV27	TRBJ1-2	CASRPYRGDVLGYTF
.	TRBV6-5	TRBJ1-1	CASSYSLGRGTEAFF
.	TRBV11-1	TRBJ1-4	CASSLAAVIGEKLFF
.	TRBV7-2	TRBJ2-2	CASSSASGNGELFF
TRBD1	TRBV6-2/TRBV6-3	TRBJ2-5	CASSPHDRGQETQYF
.	TRBV2	TRBJ1-2	CASSEERDYGYTF
TRBD2	TRBV5-1	TRBJ2-3	CASSLGQAGVDTQYF
.	TRBV20-1	TRBJ2-1	CSGGEGNEQFF
TRBD1	TRBV7-6	TRBJ1-1	CASSPVTGAEAFF